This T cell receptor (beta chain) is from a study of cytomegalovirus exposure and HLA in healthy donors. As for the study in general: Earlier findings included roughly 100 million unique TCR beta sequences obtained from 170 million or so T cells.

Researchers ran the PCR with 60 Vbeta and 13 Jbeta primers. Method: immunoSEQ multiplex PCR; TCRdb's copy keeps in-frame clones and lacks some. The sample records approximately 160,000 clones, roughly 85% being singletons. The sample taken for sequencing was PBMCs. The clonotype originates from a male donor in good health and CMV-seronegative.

The CDR3 DNA is TGTGCCAGCAGCAACCCCTGGGCGGGGACAGGAGACCAAGAGACCCAGTACTTC. This codes for CASSNPWAGTGDQETQYF. The rearrangement joins TRBV7-9 to TRBJ2-5; 8 positions agree with TRBD1. CDR3 length: 18 residues. Germline V gene sequence: CDR1 SEHNR, CDR2 FQNEAQ (reference sequence). With 5 bases clipped from V and 0 bases from J, the junction kept 14 bases outside the gene matches.